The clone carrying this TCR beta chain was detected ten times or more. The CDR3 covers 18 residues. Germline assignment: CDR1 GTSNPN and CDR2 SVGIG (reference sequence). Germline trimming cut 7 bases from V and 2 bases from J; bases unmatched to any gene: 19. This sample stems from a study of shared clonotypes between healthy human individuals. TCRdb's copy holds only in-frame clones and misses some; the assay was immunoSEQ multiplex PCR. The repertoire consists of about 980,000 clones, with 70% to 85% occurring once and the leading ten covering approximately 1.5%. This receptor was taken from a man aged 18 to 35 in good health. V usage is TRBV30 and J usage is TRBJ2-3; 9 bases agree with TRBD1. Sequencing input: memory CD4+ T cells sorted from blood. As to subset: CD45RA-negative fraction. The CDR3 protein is CAFANPFPGQGFTDTQYF. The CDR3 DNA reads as TGTGCCTTTGCGAACCCCTTTCCGGGACAGGGTTTCACAGATACGCAGTATTTT.